These 28 T cell receptor beta chains share one sample of origin, sequenced in a study of cytomegalovirus exposure and HLA in healthy donors. Researchers ran the PCR with 60 Vbeta and 13 Jbeta primers. Some clones are missing from TCRdb's copy, which holds only in-frame ones; the method was immunoSEQ multiplex PCR. This sample has approximately 220,000 clones, with over 70% found just once. The sequenced sample was PBMCs. Every receptor here comes from a boy aged 2 to 10 in good health and CMV-seronegative.

This clone was observed a few times. This chain joins TRBV6-4 and TRBJ2-6; 7 bases match TRBD2. The V segment lost 6 bases and the J segment 2 bases; nucleotides outside the gene matches: 7. Germline loops: CDR1 MRHNA, CDR2 SNTAGT. The CDR3 contains 16 residues. CDR3 residues: CASSPWEGAGANVLTF. CDR3 nucleotides: TGTGCCAGCAGCCCCTGGGAGGGTGCTGGGGCCAACGTCCTGACTTTC.

The V and J genes are TRBV12-2 and TRBJ2-7; the D call in the table, TRBD1, was not verified against the DNA. TRBV12-2 is designated a pseudogene. This CDR3 has 14 residues. The DNA for the CDR3 is TGTGCAAGTCGGACCCGGGACAGGGAGGGTGAGCAGTACTTC. It encodes CASRTRDREGEQYF.

The chain combines TRBV6-5 with TRBJ2-5, with D unresolved. The DNA end is more similar to TRBJ2-7, so the J call may be wrong. Germline values: CDR1 MNHEY, CDR2 SVGAGI. CDR3 length: 14 amino acids. The CDR3 region has the DNA TGTGCCAGCAGTTACTCGATAAGATCCTACGAGCAGTACTTC. Protein product: CASSYSIRSYEQYF.

The rearrangement joins TRBV30 to TRBJ2-3; tentative D call: TRBD2 (6 bases). This CDR3 has 15 residues. The V end lost 4 bases, the J end lost 2 bases, and 16 bases lay between the germline ends. The V gene's germline CDR1 is GTSNPN and CDR2 SVGIG (reference sequence). CDR3 sequence reads: CAWNARLVYTDTQYF. The CDR3 DNA sequence: TGTGCCTGGAACGCCCGACTAGTCTACACAGATACGCAGTATTTT.

The rearrangement joins TRBV6-1 to TRBJ2-7; D is unclear. The CDR3 runs 13 residues. The V and J ends lost 5 bases and 3 bases respectively, with 11 bases between them. In germline, CDR1 is MNHNS, CDR2 SASEGT. The CDR3: CASSLRTSYEQYF. In nucleotides, the CDR3 is TGTGCCAGCAGTCTTCGCACGAGCTACGAGCAGTACTTC.

The chain links TRBV29-1 to TRBJ1-1; D might be TRBD1 (6 bases). V was pared by 6 bases and J by 0 bases, with 11 bases between. CDR3 length: 13 residues. CDR1 and CDR2 from the germline V gene are SQVTM and ANQGSEA. The CDR3 nucleotides are TGCAGCGTAGGGGGGGTCTTGAACACTGAAGCTTTCTTT. Translated: CSVGGVLNTEAFF. The variable domain in full, completed from reference TRBV29-1 and TRBJ1-1, reads SAVISQKPSRDICQRGTSLTIQCQVDSQVTMMFWYRQQPGQSLTLIATANQGSEATYESGFVIDKFPISRPNLTFSTLTVSNMSPEDSSIYLCSVGGVLNTEAFFGQGTRLTVV.

The rearrangement links TRBV27 to TRBJ1-4, with TRBD1 matching over 7 bases. The length of the CDR3 is 15 residues. The germline CDR1 and CDR2 sequences are MNHEY and SMNVEV (reference sequence). The J segment lost 2 bases and the V segment lost 6 bases, leaving 6 bases of the junction unmatched. CDR3 sequence reads: CASRRQGLTNEKLFF. The CDR3, as DNA: TGTGCCAGCAGAAGACAGGGTTTGACTAATGAAAAACTGTTTTTT.

The V and J genes are TRBV28 and TRBJ1-4; 7 nucleotides agree with TRBD1. The CDR3 is made up of 16 amino acids. Germline CDR1 MDHEN, CDR2 SYDVKM. V gave up 6 bases and J gave up 4 bases; unmatched junction bases: 11. Here the CDR3 reads CASRESRRDSNEKLFF. CDR3 in DNA: TGTGCCAGCAGAGAGTCTAGGAGGGACAGTAATGAAAAACTGTTTTTT.

The chain joins TRBV4-1 to TRBJ1-1, with 9 bases matching TRBD1. The germline V gene encodes CDR1 MGHRA and CDR2 YSYEKL. With 3 bases clipped from V and 5 bases from J, the junction kept 10 bases outside the gene matches. CDR3 length equals 16 residues. The CDR3 here is CASSHPLDRGGTEAFF. Here the CDR3 DNA reads TGCGCCAGCAGCCATCCCCTGGACAGGGGTGGGACTGAAGCTTTCTTT.

This chain uses TRBV10-3 with TRBJ1-5; 7 nucleotides agree with TRBD1. This CDR3 spans 15 amino acids. The V gene's germline CDR1 is ENHRY and CDR2 SYGVKD. After removal of 4 bases from V and 7 bases from J, the junction contained 10 bases not matched to a gene. The CDR3 region has the DNA TGTGCCATCAGTGTTTCAAGGGGGCCTAGCCAGCCCCAGCATTTT. This translates into CAISVSRGPSQPQHF.

The genes are TRBV27 and TRBJ2-5, with a possible D match to TRBD2 (6 bases). Trimming removed 3 bases from V and 5 bases from J, with 10 bases in between. CDR1 MNHEY and CDR2 SMNVEV come from the germline V gene (reference sequence). CDR3 size: 13 residues. The CDR3 here is CASSFAGRETQYF. The DNA for the CDR3 is TGTGCCAGCAGTTTCGCAGGGAGGGAGACCCAGTACTTC.

This clone was observed a handful of times. The rearrangement links TRBV5-1 to TRBJ1-1; D perhaps matches TRBD1 (5 bases). Germline V gene sequence: CDR1 SGHRS, CDR2 YFSETQ. V lost 4 bases and J 7 bases, leaving 11 bases between the germline ends. The CDR3 length is 12 residues. CDR3 sequence (DNA): TGCGCCAGCAGCGGGACTGAACTTGAAGCTTTCTTT. It yields the protein CASSGTELEAFF. The full variable domain, rest sourced from reference TRBV5-1 and TRBJ1-1, is KAGVTQTPRYLIKTRGQQVTLSCSPISGHRSVSWYQQTPGQGLQFLFEYFSETQRNKGNFPGRFSGRQFSNSRSEMNVSTLELGDSALYLCASSGTELEAFFGQGTRLTVV.

V usage is TRBV12-5 and J usage is TRBJ1-1; D gene unclear. The CDR3 spans 13 residues. With 1 base removed from V and 1 base from J, the gap between germline ends came to 4 bases. CDR1 and CDR2 from the germline V gene are LGHNT and FRNRAP. The CDR3 sequence: CASGLASNTEAFF. CDR3 DNA: TGTGCTAGTGGTTTGGCCTCGAACACTGAAGCTTTCTTT.

The chain recombines TRBV6-6 with TRBJ2-7; 13 nucleotides align to TRBD2. The CDR3 runs 14 residues. V shed 9 bases, J shed 1 base, and the junction held 3 bases outside the gene matches. Looked up from germline, CDR1 is MNHNY and CDR2 is SVGAGI (reference sequence). The DNA for the CDR3 is TGTGCCAGTGGACTAGCGGGAGAATCCTACGAGCAGTACTTC. This codes for CASGLAGESYEQYF.

This CDR3 is CASSVVGAWTDTQYF. CDR3 DNA: TGTGCCAGCAGCGTAGTAGGGGCCTGGACAGATACGCAGTATTTT. The chain joins TRBV9 to TRBJ2-3, with D possibly being TRBD1 (5 bases). CDR3 size: 15 residues. CDR1 is SGDLS and CDR2 is YYNGEE in the germline V gene. V lost 0 bases and J 3 bases, leaving 11 bases between the germline ends.

V usage is TRBV30 and J usage is TRBJ2-5, with a weak D call TRBD2 (6 bases). The J call may not be correct, given that the DNA end is closer to TRBJ2-7. The CDR3 loop spans 15 amino acids. Germline V gene sequence: CDR1 GTSNPN, CDR2 SVGIG (reference sequence). The DNA for the CDR3 is TGTGCCTGGAGTGTAACGGCGGGGCTTTCTCTCGAGCAGTACTTC. Amino acids: CAWSVTAGLSLEQYF.

The chain couples TRBV6-5 to TRBJ2-7, with TRBD1 matching 12 bases. Germline CDR1 is MNHEY and CDR2 is SVGAGI. This CDR3 spans 15 amino acids. Germline trimming cut 6 bases from V and 2 bases from J; bases unmatched to any gene: 5. The CDR3 spells CASRPGQGATYEQYF. DNA of the CDR3: TGTGCCAGCAGGCCGGGACAGGGGGCAACCTACGAGCAGTACTTC.

The chain combines TRBV13 with TRBJ2-3; D gene ambiguous. There are 13 residues in the CDR3. Trimming removed 2 bases from V and 3 bases from J, with 6 bases in between. CDR1 is PRHDT and CDR2 is FYEKMQ in the germline V gene (reference sequence). The CDR3 coding sequence is TGTGCCAGCAGCTTATACTTAACAGATACGCAGTATTTT. Protein: CASSLYLTDTQYF.

The chain employs TRBV19 and TRBJ1-2; 7 bases fit TRBD1. After removal of 3 bases from V and 2 bases from J, the junction contained 12 bases not matched to a gene. CDR3 length equals 17 residues. In germline, CDR1 is LNHDA, CDR2 SQIVND (reference sequence). DNA for the CDR3: TGTGCCAGTAGTATCCCGACAGGGAGATACCAGAACTATGGCTACACCTTC. Its protein product is CASSIPTGRYQNYGYTF. Full variable domain (rest looked up from reference TRBV19 and TRBJ1-2): DGGITQSPKYLFRKEGQNVTLSCEQNLNHDAMYWYRQDPGQGLRLIYYSQIVNDFQKGDIAEGYSVSREKKESFPLTVTSAQKNPTAFYLCASSIPTGRYQNYGYTFGSGTRLTVV.

This clone has only one observation. This chain links TRBV5-6 with TRBJ1-2; 7 bases fit TRBD1. Germline-derived CDR1 and CDR2 are SGHDT and YYEEEE. V was clipped by 7 bases and J by 12 bases; unmatched bases: 12. The CDR3 runs to 12 residues. CDR3 amino acids: CASGISRGDDTF. The CDR3 bases are TGTGCCAGCGGCATTTCCAGGGGGGATGACACCTTC. The variable domain in full, with the rest retrieved from reference TRBV5-6 and TRBJ1-2, is DAGVTQSPTHLIKTRGQQVTLRCSPKSGHDTVSWYQQALGQGPQFIFQYYEEEERQRGNFPDRFSGHQFPNYSSELNVNALLLGDSALYLCASGISRGDDTFGSGTRLTVV.

V usage is TRBV10-3 and J usage is TRBJ1-3, with a weak D call TRBD1 (6 bases). Trimming left V 10 bases short and J 0 bases short, with 25 bases between. This CDR3 has 18 amino acids. Germline V lookup: CDR1 ENHRY, CDR2 SYGVKD. The CDR3 DNA sequence: TGTGCCACGGACCAGGGGAATAAAATTAAACTCTCTGGAAACACCATATATTTT. It encodes CATDQGNKIKLSGNTIYF.

V gene TRBV13 combines with J gene TRBJ2-3; 16 positions agree with TRBD2. Germline CDR1 PRHDT, CDR2 FYEKMQ (reference sequence). With 3 bases clipped from V and 4 bases from J, the junction kept 7 bases outside the gene matches. CDR3 length: 18 amino acids. CDR3 bases: TGTGCCAGCAGCTTGGGACTAGCGGGGGGGCCAAGGCCAGATACGCAGTATTTT. It encodes CASSLGLAGGPRPDTQYF.

This clone showed up just once. The genes are TRBV5-1 and TRBJ2-7; D is perhaps TRBD2 (6 bases). The length of the CDR3 is 17 residues. Germline CDR1 reads SGHRS; CDR2 reads YFSETQ. V was pared by 4 bases and J by 0 bases, with 20 bases between. The chain's CDR3 is CASSPGLNPSSSYEQYF. CDR3 sequence (DNA): TGCGCCAGCAGCCCGGGACTCAATCCGAGTAGCTCCTACGAGCAGTACTTC. Complete variable domain (other parts from reference TRBV5-1 and TRBJ2-7): KAGVTQTPRYLIKTRGQQVTLSCSPISGHRSVSWYQQTPGQGLQFLFEYFSETQRNKGNFPGRFSGRQFSNSRSEMNVSTLELGDSALYLCASSPGLNPSSSYEQYFGPGTRLTVT.

The chain uses TRBV5-6 and TRBJ2-2; TRBD2 aligns across 8 bases. The germline V gene encodes CDR1 SGHDT and CDR2 YYEEEE. Trimming took 7 bases from V and 3 from J; bases not matched to a gene: 11. The CDR3 is 16 amino acids. CDR3 coding DNA: TGTGCCAGCTCTAGTTTGGCGGGGGGCCACACCGGGGAGCTGTTTTTT. Its protein is CASSSLAGGHTGELFF.

This sequence joins TRBV6-5 and TRBJ1-5; 7 positions agree with TRBD1. The CDR3 totals 13 residues. Trimming took 2 bases from V and 7 from J; bases not matched to a gene: 2. Germline V lookup: CDR1 MNHEY, CDR2 SVGAGI. The CDR3 loop is CASSYDREQPQHF. CDR3 coding DNA: TGTGCCAGCAGTTACGACAGGGAACAGCCCCAGCATTTT.

The V gene is TRBV28, the J gene TRBJ2-5; 10 bases fit TRBD2. The CDR3 is 15 residues long. J was trimmed by 3 bases and V by 8 bases; bases with no gene match: 9. CDR1 and CDR2 (germline): MDHEN, SYDVKM. The CDR3 here is CASDVAGGGEETQYF. As DNA, the CDR3 is TGTGCCAGCGACGTAGCGGGAGGAGGAGAAGAGACCCAGTACTTC.

The chain uses TRBV6-1 and TRBJ1-2, with D tentatively TRBD1 (6 bases). Germline CDR1 reads MNHNS; CDR2 reads SASEGT. The CDR3 extends over 14 amino acids. The V gene lost 2 bases and the J gene lost 2 bases, with 9 bases spanning the gap. The CDR3 protein is CASSETGSNYGYTF. The DNA for the CDR3 is TGTGCCAGCAGTGAAACAGGGTCCAACTATGGCTACACCTTC.

A word on this clone: The sample contains more than one DNA sequence encoding this CDR3. The J gene is TRBJ1-1, the V gene TRBV11-2; D possibly corresponds to TRBD1 (6 bases). V was clipped by 5 bases and J by 4 bases, with 11 bases between them. Germline V lookup: CDR1 SGHAT, CDR2 FQNNGV. The CDR3 totals 13 residues. The CDR3 is CASSPGAGTEAFF. CDR3 in DNA: TGTGCCAGCAGCCCAGGGGCGGGCACTGAAGCTTTCTTT. Full variable domain (remainder filled in from reference TRBV11-2 and TRBJ1-1): EAGVAQSPRYKIIEKRQSVAFWCNPISGHATLYWYQQILGQGPKLLIQFQNNGVVDDSQLPKDRFSAERLKGVDSTLKIQPAKLEDSAVYLCASSPGAGTEAFFGQGTRLTVV.